This T cell receptor beta chain was recovered during a study of OX40 agonist ivuxolimab in advanced cancers. Of note for this clone: This CDR3 is also generated by other DNA sequences in the sample.

Generated by immunoSEQ multiplex PCR, the TCRdb table keeps only in-frame clones and is missing some. The sample carries nearly 25,000 clones, around 79% recorded once. The CDR3 runs to 15 residues. Germline CDR1 is MDHEN and CDR2 is SYDVKM. V shed 5 bases and J shed 6 bases, with 19 bases lying between them. The origin of this receptor is an adult with an advanced solid tumor such as melanoma, head and neck, liver or kidney cancer. The specimen comprised CD4+ or CD8+ T cells sorted from blood, sampled in a trial of the OX40 agonist ivuxolimab. J is TRBJ1-2 and V is TRBV28; possibly TRBD1 for D (6 bases). CDR3 sequence: CASSGRGGREDGYTF. The DNA for the CDR3 is TGTGCCAGCAGTGGAAGGGGGGGTCGAGAAGATGGCTACACCTTC.